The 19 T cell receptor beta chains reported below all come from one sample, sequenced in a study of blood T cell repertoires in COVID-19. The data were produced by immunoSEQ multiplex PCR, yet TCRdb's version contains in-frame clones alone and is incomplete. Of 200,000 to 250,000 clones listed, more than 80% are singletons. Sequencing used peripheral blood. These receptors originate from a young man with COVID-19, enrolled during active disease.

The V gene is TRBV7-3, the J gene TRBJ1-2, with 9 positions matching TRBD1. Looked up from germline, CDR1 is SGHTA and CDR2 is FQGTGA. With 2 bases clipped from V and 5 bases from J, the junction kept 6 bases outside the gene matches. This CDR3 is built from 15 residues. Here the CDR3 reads CASSLGQGPWYGYTF. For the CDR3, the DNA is TGTGCCAGCAGCTTAGGACAGGGGCCATGGTATGGCTACACCTTC.

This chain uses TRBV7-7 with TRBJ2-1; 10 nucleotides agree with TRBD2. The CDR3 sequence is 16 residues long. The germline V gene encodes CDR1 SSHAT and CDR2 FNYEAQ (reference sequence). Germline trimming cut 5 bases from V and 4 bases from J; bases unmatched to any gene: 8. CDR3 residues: CASSLLAGATYNEQFF. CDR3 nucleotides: TGTGCCAGCAGCCTTCTAGCGGGAGCTACGTACAATGAGCAGTTCTTC. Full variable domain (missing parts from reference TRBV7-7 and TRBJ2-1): GAGVSQSPRYKVTKRGQDVTLRCDPISSHATLYWYQQALGQGPEFLTYFNYEAQPDKSGLPSDRFSAERPEGSISTLTIQRTEQRDSAMYRCASSLLAGATYNEQFFGPGTRLTVL.

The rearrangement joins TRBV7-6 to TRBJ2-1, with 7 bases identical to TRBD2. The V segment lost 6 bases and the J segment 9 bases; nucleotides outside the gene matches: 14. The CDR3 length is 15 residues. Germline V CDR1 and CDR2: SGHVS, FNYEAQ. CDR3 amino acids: CASSSIGGGPIEQFF. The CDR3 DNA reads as TGTGCCAGCAGTTCGATTGGGGGAGGGCCGATTGAGCAGTTCTTC.

This CDR3 is CASSFSQGTYEQYF. The CDR3 coding sequence is TGTGCCAGCAGTTTTTCTCAGGGAACCTACGAGCAGTACTTC. The chain links TRBV28 to TRBJ2-7, with D possibly TRBD1 on 5 matching bases. The germline V gene encodes CDR1 MDHEN and CDR2 SYDVKM. V dropped 3 bases and J dropped 2 bases, with 11 bases sitting between them. The length of the CDR3 is 14 residues.

The CDR3 spells CASSPGQGTSWAYGYTF. The CDR3, as DNA: TGCGCCAGCAGCCCAGGACAGGGGACGTCATGGGCCTATGGCTACACCTTC. V is TRBV5-1 and J is TRBJ1-2, with 9 bases matching TRBD1. Germline V lookup: CDR1 SGHRS, CDR2 YFSETQ. V trimming: 4 bases; J trimming: 4 bases; junction bases outside the gene matches: 14. This CDR3 is 17 amino acids long.

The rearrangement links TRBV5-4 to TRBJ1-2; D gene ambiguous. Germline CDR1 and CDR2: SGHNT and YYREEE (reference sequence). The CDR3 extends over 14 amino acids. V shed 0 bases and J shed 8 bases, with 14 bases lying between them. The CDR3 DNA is TGTGCCAGCAGCTTGGTCGGGAAGGTCGGAGGCTACACCTTC. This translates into CASSLVGKVGGYTF.

The DNA for the CDR3 is TGTGCCAGCAGTCTACTCTCCTACGAGCAGTACTTC. It yields the protein CASSLLSYEQYF. J is TRBJ2-7 and V is TRBV28; D is unclear. The CDR3 has 12 residues. The germline V gene encodes CDR1 MDHEN and CDR2 SYDVKM. V lost 5 bases and J 0 bases, leaving 5 bases between the germline ends.

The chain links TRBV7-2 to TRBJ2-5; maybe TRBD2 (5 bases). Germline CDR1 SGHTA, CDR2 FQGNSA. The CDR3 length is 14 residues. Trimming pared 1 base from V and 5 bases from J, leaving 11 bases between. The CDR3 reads CASSLGSGSETQYF. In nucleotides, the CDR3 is TGTGCCAGCAGCTTAGGGAGCGGTTCTGAGACCCAGTACTTC.

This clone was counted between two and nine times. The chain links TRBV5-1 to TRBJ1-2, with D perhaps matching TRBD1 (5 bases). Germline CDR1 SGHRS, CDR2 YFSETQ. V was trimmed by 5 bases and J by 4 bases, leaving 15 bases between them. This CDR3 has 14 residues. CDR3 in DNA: TGCGCCAGCAGGTTGCGACAGCAAACCTATGGCTACACCTTC. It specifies CASRLRQQTYGYTF.

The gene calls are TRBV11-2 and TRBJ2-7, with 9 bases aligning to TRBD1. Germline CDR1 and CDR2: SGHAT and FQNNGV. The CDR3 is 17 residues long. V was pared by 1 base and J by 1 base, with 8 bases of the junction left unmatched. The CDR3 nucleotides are TGTGCCAGCAGCTTAGCTAGACGGGACAGGGAATCCTACGAGCAGTACTTC. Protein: CASSLARRDRESYEQYF.

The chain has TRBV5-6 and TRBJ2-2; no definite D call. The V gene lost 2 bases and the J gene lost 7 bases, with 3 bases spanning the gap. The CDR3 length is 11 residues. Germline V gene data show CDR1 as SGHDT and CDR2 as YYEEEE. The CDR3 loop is CASSLLGELFF. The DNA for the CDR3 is TGTGCCAGCAGCTTACTCGGGGAGCTGTTTTTT.

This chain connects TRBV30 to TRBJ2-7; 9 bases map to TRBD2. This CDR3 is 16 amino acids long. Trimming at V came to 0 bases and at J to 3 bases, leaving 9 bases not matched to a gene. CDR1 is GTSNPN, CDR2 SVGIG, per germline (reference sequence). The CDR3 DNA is TGTGCCTGGAGTGTACCGCGGGCTAGCGGGAACTACGAGCAGTACTTC. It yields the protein CAWSVPRASGNYEQYF. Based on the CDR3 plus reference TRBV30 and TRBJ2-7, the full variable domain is SQTIHQWPATLVQPVGSPLSLECTVEGTSNPNLYWYRQAAGRGLQLLFYSVGIGQISSEVPQNLSASRPQDRQFILSSKKLLLSDSGFYLCAWSVPRASGNYEQYFGPGTRLTVT.

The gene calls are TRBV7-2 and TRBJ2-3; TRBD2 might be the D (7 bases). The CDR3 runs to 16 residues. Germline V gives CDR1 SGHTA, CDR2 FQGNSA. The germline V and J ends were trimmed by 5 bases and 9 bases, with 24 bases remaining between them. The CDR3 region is CASSLGGGTAAETQYF. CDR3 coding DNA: TGTGCCAGCAGCCTGGGAGGGGGTACAGCCGCTGAAACGCAGTATTTT.

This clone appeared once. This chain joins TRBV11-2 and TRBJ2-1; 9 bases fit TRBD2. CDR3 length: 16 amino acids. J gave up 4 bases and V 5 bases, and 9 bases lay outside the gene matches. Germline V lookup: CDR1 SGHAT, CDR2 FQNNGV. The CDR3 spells CASSPRTLAGYNEQFF. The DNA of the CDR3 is TGTGCCAGCAGCCCCCGGACCCTAGCGGGATACAATGAGCAGTTCTTC.

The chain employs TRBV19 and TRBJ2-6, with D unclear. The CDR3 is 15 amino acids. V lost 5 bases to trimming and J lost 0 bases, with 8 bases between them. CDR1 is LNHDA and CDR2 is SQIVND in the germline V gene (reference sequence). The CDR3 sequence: CASSLTLSGANVLTF. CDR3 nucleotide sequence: TGTGCCAGTAGTCTTACTCTCTCTGGGGCCAACGTCCTGACTTTC.

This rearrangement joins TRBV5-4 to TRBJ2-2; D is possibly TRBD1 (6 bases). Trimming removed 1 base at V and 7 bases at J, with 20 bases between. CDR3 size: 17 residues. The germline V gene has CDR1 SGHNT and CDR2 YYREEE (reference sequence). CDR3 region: CASSLFKGVEVGGELFF. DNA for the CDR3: TGTGCCAGCAGCTTGTTTAAGGGGGTGGAAGTTGGCGGGGAGCTGTTTTTT.

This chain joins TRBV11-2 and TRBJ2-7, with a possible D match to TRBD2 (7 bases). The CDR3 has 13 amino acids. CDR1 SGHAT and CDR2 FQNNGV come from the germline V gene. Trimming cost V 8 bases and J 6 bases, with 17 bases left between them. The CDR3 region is CASGAGALGEQYF. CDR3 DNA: TGTGCCAGCGGGGCGGGGGCGCTAGGCGAGCAGTACTTC.

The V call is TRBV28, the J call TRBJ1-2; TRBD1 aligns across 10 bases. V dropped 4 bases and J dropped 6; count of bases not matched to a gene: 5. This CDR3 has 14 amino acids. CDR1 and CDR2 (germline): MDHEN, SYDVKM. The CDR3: CASSSGQGTHGYTF. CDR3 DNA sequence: TGTGCCAGCAGTTCGGGACAGGGGACACATGGCTACACCTTC.

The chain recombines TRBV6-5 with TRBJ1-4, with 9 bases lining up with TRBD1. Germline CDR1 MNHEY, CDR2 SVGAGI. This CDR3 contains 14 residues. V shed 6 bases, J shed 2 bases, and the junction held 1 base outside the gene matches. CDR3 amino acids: CASRGQGTNEKLFF. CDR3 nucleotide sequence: TGTGCCAGCAGGGGACAGGGTACTAATGAAAAACTGTTTTTT.